Listed here are 20 T cell receptor beta chains from one sample, sequenced in a study of blood T cell repertoires in COVID-19. Using immunoSEQ multiplex PCR, the repertoire was profiled, and TCRdb retains in-frame clones only, with some absent. The sample carries some 290,000 clones, approximately 80% recorded once. Sequences were obtained from peripheral blood. The receptors were gathered from a woman aged 55-70 years with active or convalescent COVID-19.

This clone was picked up one time. J is TRBJ1-2 and V is TRBV19, with 7 bases lining up with TRBD1. The CDR3 spans 13 residues. CDR1 LNHDA and CDR2 SQIVND come from the germline V gene (reference sequence). V trimming: 4 bases; J trimming: 5 bases; junction bases outside the gene matches: 4. The CDR3 is CASSNRGGYGYTF. In DNA, the CDR3 is TGTGCCAGTAGTAACAGGGGAGGTTATGGCTACACCTTC.

J is TRBJ1-4 and V is TRBV6-6; TRBD1 might be the D (6 bases). V was pared by 8 bases and J by 5 bases, with 18 bases between. Germline V gene sequence: CDR1 MNHNY, CDR2 SVGAGI (reference sequence). This CDR3 region has 15 residues. The CDR3 nucleotides are TGTGCCAGCGGTTCTACAGGGTGGGGGAATGAAAAACTGTTTTTT. The encoded protein is CASGSTGWGNEKLFF.

This chain links TRBV29-1 with TRBJ1-6; 10 bases are a match to TRBD1. The CDR3 spans 13 residues. Germline CDR1 reads SQVTM; CDR2 reads ANQGSEA. V lost 7 bases to trimming and J lost 7 bases; unmatched junction nucleotides: 4. CDR3: CSAGQGGNSPLHF. DNA of the CDR3: TGCAGCGCTGGACAGGGGGGGAATTCACCCCTCCACTTT.

The genes are TRBV7-9 and TRBJ2-1; D ambiguous. Between the trimmed V and J ends, which lost 7 bases and 9 bases, there was a span of 10 bases. CDR1 and CDR2 (germline): SEHNR, FQNEAQ (reference sequence). The CDR3 runs to 11 residues. CDR3 sequence reads: CASTLFGEQFF. The CDR3, as DNA: TGTGCCAGCACCCTTTTCGGTGAGCAGTTCTTC.

The table lists this clone with a few counts. CDR3: CASSPVQGTTQYF. CDR3 sequence (DNA): TGTGCCAGCAGCCCGGTACAGGGAACTACGCAGTATTTT. This chain uses TRBV11-2 with TRBJ2-3; D possibly corresponds to TRBD1 (6 bases). V lost 5 bases, J lost 8 bases, and 14 bases lay in between. CDR1 and CDR2 (germline): SGHAT, FQNNGV. The CDR3 sequence is 13 residues long.

The rearrangement joins TRBV3-1 (or the pseudogene TRBV3-2) to TRBJ2-7; 16 nucleotides line up with TRBD2. This CDR3 comprises 17 residues. The junction had 3 bases not matched to a gene; V was cut back by 0 bases and J by 4 bases. Per germline, CDR1 LGHDT and CDR2 YNNKEL (reference sequence). The CDR3 DNA reads as TGTGCCAGCAGCCAAGACCCGGGACTAGCGGGGGGGTACGAGCAGTACTTC. As protein: CASSQDPGLAGGYEQYF.

This rearrangement joins TRBV29-1 to TRBJ1-1; D gene ambiguous. V lost 7 bases to trimming and J lost 2 bases, with 17 bases between them. Germline V gene data show CDR1 as SQVTM and CDR2 as ANQGSEA. The CDR3 has 14 residues. CDR3 protein: CSADRSARNTEAFF. CDR3 in DNA: TGCAGCGCCGACCGGAGCGCAAGAAACACTGAAGCTTTCTTT. The whole variable domain, filled in from reference TRBV29-1 and TRBJ1-1, reads SAVISQKPSRDICQRGTSLTIQCQVDSQVTMMFWYRQQPGQSLTLIATANQGSEATYESGFVIDKFPISRPNLTFSTLTVSNMSPEDSSIYLCSADRSARNTEAFFGQGTRLTVV.

The chain carries TRBV5-1 and TRBJ2-1, with 11 positions matching TRBD1. CDR1 and CDR2 (germline): SGHRS, YFSETQ. This CDR3 contains 16 residues. V was pared by 0 bases and J by 6 bases, with 5 bases of the junction left unmatched. The CDR3 sequence is CASSLEGQGASNEQFF. For the CDR3, the DNA is TGCGCCAGCAGCTTGGAAGGACAGGGGGCTAGCAATGAGCAGTTCTTC. Together with reference TRBV5-1 and TRBJ2-1, the CDR3 gives the full variable domain: KAGVTQTPRYLIKTRGQQVTLSCSPISGHRSVSWYQQTPGQGLQFLFEYFSETQRNKGNFPGRFSGRQFSNSRSEMNVSTLELGDSALYLCASSLEGQGASNEQFFGPGTRLTVL.

Comment on this clone: Other nucleotide sequences in the sample specify the same CDR3. In DNA, the CDR3 is TGTGCCAGTAGTCCGGGACAGGGGGCCTACGAGCAGTACTTC. This encodes CASSPGQGAYEQYF. J is TRBJ2-7 and V is TRBV19; 11 bases line up with TRBD1. The CDR3 is 14 residues long. V lost 5 bases to trimming and J lost 2 bases; unmatched junction nucleotides: 2. CDR1 is LNHDA and CDR2 is SQIVND in the germline V gene (reference sequence).

V is TRBV7-2 and J is TRBJ1-5; 11 bases are a match to TRBD1. J lost 2 bases, V lost 2 bases, and 11 bases had no gene match. The V gene's germline CDR1 is SGHTA and CDR2 FQGNSA. This CDR3 has 19 residues. For the CDR3, the DNA is TGTGCCAGCAGCTTAAGCAGCGGGACAGGGGGGGTTGGCAATCAGCCCCAGCATTTT. The encoded protein is CASSLSSGTGGVGNQPQHF.

This rearrangement joins TRBV11-3 to TRBJ2-5, with TRBD2 as a possible D gene (5 bases). The V and J ends lost 5 bases and 2 bases respectively, with 9 bases between them. Germline V gene lookup returns CDR1 SGHNT and CDR2 YENEEA. This CDR3 spans 13 amino acids. The CDR3: CASSDYTQETQYF. The DNA for the CDR3 is TGTGCCAGCAGCGACTATACTCAAGAGACCCAGTACTTC.

The rearrangement uses TRBV19 and TRBJ1-4, with 7 nucleotides matching TRBD1. The ends lost 4 bases at V and 5 bases at J; junction bases unmatched: 4. This CDR3 is 14 amino acids long. CDR1 is LNHDA and CDR2 is SQIVND in the germline V gene (reference sequence). CDR3: CASSKTGHNEKLFF. The CDR3 DNA sequence: TGTGCCAGTAGTAAGACAGGGCACAATGAAAAACTGTTTTTT. The whole variable domain, remainder taken from reference TRBV19 and TRBJ1-4, is DGGITQSPKYLFRKEGQNVTLSCEQNLNHDAMYWYRQDPGQGLRLIYYSQIVNDFQKGDIAEGYSVSREKKESFPLTVTSAQKNPTAFYLCASSKTGHNEKLFFGSGTQLSVL.

Note on this clone: Other DNA variants within this sample encode the same CDR3. The chain carries TRBV7-2 and TRBJ1-2; a weak D match, TRBD1 (5 bases). The V gene's germline CDR1 is SGHTA and CDR2 FQGNSA. The CDR3 totals 13 residues. Trimming shortened V by 3 bases and J by 1 base, and 6 bases separated the two germline ends. The CDR3 nucleotides read TGTGCCAGCAGCTTGACAGTTAACTATGGCTACACCTTC. Protein: CASSLTVNYGYTF. Looking up the rest from reference TRBV7-2 and TRBJ1-2 gives the full variable domain: GAGVSQSPSNKVTEKGKDVELRCDPISGHTALYWYRQSLGQGLEFLIYFQGNSAPDKSGLPSDRFSAERTGGSVSTLTIQRTQQEDSAVYLCASSLTVNYGYTFGSGTRLTVV.

The chain has TRBV10-3 and TRBJ1-6, with a possible D match to TRBD1 (6 bases). V dropped 2 bases and J dropped 9 bases, with 17 bases sitting between them. The CDR3 has 16 residues. The germline CDR1 and CDR2 sequences are ENHRY and SYGVKD. CDR3 region: CAISEALQGESSPLHF. The CDR3 nucleotides are TGTGCCATCAGTGAGGCACTACAGGGAGAGAGTTCACCCCTCCACTTT.

The V call is TRBV19, the J call TRBJ2-7, with D maybe TRBD1 (5 bases). Germline CDR1 LNHDA, CDR2 SQIVND (reference sequence). The CDR3 has 15 amino acids. With 3 bases removed from V and 4 bases from J, the gap between germline ends came to 16 bases. This CDR3 reads CASSINSVGAYEQYF. CDR3 DNA sequence: TGTGCCAGTAGTATCAACTCGGTAGGGGCTTACGAGCAGTACTTC.

The CDR3 region is CASSRDSHSGNTIYF. The CDR3 coding sequence is TGTGCCAGCAGTCGAGACAGCCACTCTGGAAACACCATATATTTT. V usage is TRBV28 and J usage is TRBJ1-3; D possibly corresponds to TRBD1 (5 bases). Trimming removed 5 bases from V and 0 bases from J, with 11 bases in between. The CDR3 is 15 residues long. CDR1 is MDHEN and CDR2 is SYDVKM in the germline V gene. Using reference TRBV28 and TRBJ1-3 for the parts outside the CDR3, the full variable domain is DVKVTQSSRYLVKRTGEKVFLECVQDMDHENMFWYRQDPGLGLRLIYFSYDVKMKEKGDIPEGYSVSREKKERFSLILESASTNQTSMYLCASSRDSHSGNTIYFGEGSWLTVV.

This clone came up a few times. The chain has TRBV7-2 and TRBJ1-1; weak D call: TRBD1 (5 bases). Germline CDR1 SGHTA, CDR2 FQGNSA. The ends were cut back, 6 bases at V and 5 bases at J, with 19 bases in the middle. This CDR3 spans 15 amino acids. The CDR3 sequence is CASSSQGGGTTEAFF. The CDR3 bases are TGTGCCAGCAGTTCTCAGGGTGGGGGGACTACTGAAGCTTTCTTT.

This chain joins TRBV5-1 and TRBJ2-3; possible D gene TRBD1, 5 bases. Germline V gives CDR1 SGHRS, CDR2 YFSETQ. The CDR3 is made up of 15 amino acids. V shed 0 bases and J shed 2 bases, with 10 bases lying between them. The CDR3 nucleotides are TGCGCCAGCAGCTTGGCTCAGGGAATCACAGATACGCAGTATTTT. Its protein product is CASSLAQGITDTQYF.

The table lists this clone with a count of one. The chain employs TRBV6-4 and TRBJ1-2, with TRBD1 matching 10 bases. V lost 6 bases and J lost 0; bases outside the gene matches: 4. CDR3 length: 15 amino acids. Looked up from germline, CDR1 is MRHNA and CDR2 is SNTAGT. This CDR3 reads CASSPTGGSNYGYTF. The CDR3 DNA follows: TGTGCCAGCAGCCCGACAGGGGGCTCTAACTATGGCTACACCTTC.

The rearrangement uses TRBV4-2 and TRBJ1-4, with D tentatively TRBD1 (5 bases). Trimming left V 4 bases short and J 5 bases short, with 14 bases between. From germline, CDR1 is LGHNA and CDR2 YNFKEQ. The length of the CDR3 is 15 residues. CDR3 nucleotide sequence: TGTGCCAGCAGCCCGTTGGACCCAGGGAATGAAAAACTGTTTTTT. It yields the protein CASSPLDPGNEKLFF.